The clone carrying this T cell receptor beta chain was counted a single time. The CDR3 has 14 amino acids. Trimming cost V 6 bases and J 7 bases, with 17 bases left between them. Germline CDR1 is SGHDT and CDR2 is YYEEEE. The data derive from a study of CD8 T cells in Susac syndrome. Reverse transcription of about 0.5 to 1 ug RNA was carried out with random hexamers. The authors amplified TCR beta CDR3 across 54 Vbeta and 13 Jbeta using immunoSEQ multiplex PCR. One entry per CDR3 protein, called by TCRdb with MiXCR from the immunoSEQ multiplex PCR reads. The table records some 150,000 distinct CDR3 sequences, 95% to 96% of them present only once. The T cells that were sequenced for TCR beta were CD8+ and CD4+ cells from blood. Those who served as multiple sclerosis controls were treatment-naive patients with stable or active relapsing-remitting disease.

Sequenced input: CD8+ T cells from PBMCs. The source is a human donor with multiple sclerosis. The chain is built from TRBV5-6 and TRBJ2-1; D might be TRBD1 or TRBD2, each matching 5 bases. The CDR3 bases are TGTGCCAGCACCACGGAGCAGGGCGGGAATGAGCAGTTCTTC. Protein product: CASTTEQGGNEQFF.